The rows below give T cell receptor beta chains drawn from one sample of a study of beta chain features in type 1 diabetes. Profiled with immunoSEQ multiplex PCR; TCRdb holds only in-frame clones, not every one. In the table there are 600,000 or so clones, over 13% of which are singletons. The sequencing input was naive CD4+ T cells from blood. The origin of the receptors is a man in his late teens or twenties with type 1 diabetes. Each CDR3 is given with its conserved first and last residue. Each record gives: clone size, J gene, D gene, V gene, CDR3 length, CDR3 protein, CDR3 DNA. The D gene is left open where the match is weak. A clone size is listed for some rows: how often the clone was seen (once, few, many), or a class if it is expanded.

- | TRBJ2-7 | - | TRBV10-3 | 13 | CAIGQGESYEQYF | TGTGCCATCGGGCAGGGAGAATCCTACGAGCAGTACTTC
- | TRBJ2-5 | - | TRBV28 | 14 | CASSLGGVQETQYF | TGTGCCAGCAGTTTAGGTGGGGTGCAAGAGACCCAGTACTTC
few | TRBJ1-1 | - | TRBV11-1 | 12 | CASSPGRTEAFF | TGTGCCAGCAGCCCCGGTCGGACTGAAGCTTTCTTT
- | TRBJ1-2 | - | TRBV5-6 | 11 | CASSLHHGYTF | TGTGCCAGCAGCCTACACCACGGCTACACCTTC
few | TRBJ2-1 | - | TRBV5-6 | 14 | CASSLVAVYNEQFF | TGTGCCAGCAGCTTGGTCGCGGTATACAATGAGCAGTTCTTC
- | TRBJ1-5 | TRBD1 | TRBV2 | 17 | CASIRDRASYSNQPQHF | TGTGCCAGCATCAGGGACAGGGCATCTTATAGCAATCAGCCCCAGCATTTT
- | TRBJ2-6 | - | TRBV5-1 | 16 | CASSRGPDRRANVLTF | TGCGCCAGCAGCAGAGGTCCAGACCGTAGGGCCAACGTCCTGACTTTC
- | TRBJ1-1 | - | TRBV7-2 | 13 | CASSLGLSASAFF | TGTGCCAGCAGCTTAGGATTATCAGCGTCCGCTTTCTTT
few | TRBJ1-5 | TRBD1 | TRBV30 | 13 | CAWSKQGNQPQHF | TGTGCCTGGAGTAAACAGGGGAATCAGCCCCAGCATTTT
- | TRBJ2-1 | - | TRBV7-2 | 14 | CASSLITAPNEQFF | TGTGCCAGCAGCTTAATTACAGCTCCTAATGAGCAGTTCTTC
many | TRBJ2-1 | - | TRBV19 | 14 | CASSITGTYNEQFF | TGTGCCAGTAGTATTACAGGCACCTACAATGAGCAGTTCTTC
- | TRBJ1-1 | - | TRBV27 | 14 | CASSLDPRTDRAFF | TGTGCCAGCAGTTTGGATCCTAGGACGGATCGGGCTTTCTTT
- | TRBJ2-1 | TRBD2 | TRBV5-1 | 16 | CASSVRLAGQTNEQFF | TGCGCCAGCAGCGTGAGACTAGCGGGACAGACCAATGAGCAGTTCTTC
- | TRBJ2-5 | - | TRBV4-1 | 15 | CASSQEAPHQETQYF | TGCGCCAGCAGCCAAGAGGCGCCCCACCAAGAGACCCAGTACTTC
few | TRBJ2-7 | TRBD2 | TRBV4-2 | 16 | CASSQEGLAGIDEQYF | TGTGCCAGCAGCCAAGAGGGACTAGCTGGAATCGACGAGCAGTACTTC
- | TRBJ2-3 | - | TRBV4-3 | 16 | CASSQVGGGPTDTQYF | TGCGCCAGCAGCCAAGTTGGAGGGGGACCGACAGATACGCAGTATTTT
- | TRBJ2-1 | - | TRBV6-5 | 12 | CASKATNNEQFF | TGTGCCAGCAAGGCTACTAACAATGAGCAGTTCTTC
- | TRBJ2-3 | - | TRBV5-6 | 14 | CASSPGAPLDTQYF | TGTGCCAGCAGCCCCGGCGCCCCACTTGATACGCAGTATTTT
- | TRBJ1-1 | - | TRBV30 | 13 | CAWSRGGNTEAFF | TGTGCCTGGAGCAGAGGGGGGAACACTGAAGCTTTCTTT
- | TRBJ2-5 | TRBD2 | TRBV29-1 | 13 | CSVGGGRTETQYF | TGCAGCGTTGGGGGCGGGAGAACCGAGACCCAGTACTTC
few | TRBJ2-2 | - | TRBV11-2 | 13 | CASSLLPNGELFF | TGTGCCAGCAGCCTCCTACCTAACGGGGAGCTGTTTTTT
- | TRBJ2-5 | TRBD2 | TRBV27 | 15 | CATQWIAGREETQYF | TGTGCCACCCAATGGATAGCGGGGAGAGAAGAGACCCAGTACTTC
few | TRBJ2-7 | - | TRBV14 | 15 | CASSSRPSGTYEQYF | TGTGCCAGCAGCTCCAGGCCTTCGGGAACCTACGAGCAGTACTTC
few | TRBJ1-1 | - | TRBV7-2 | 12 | CASSLWNTEAFF | TGTGCCAGCAGCTTGTGGAACACTGAAGCTTTCTTT
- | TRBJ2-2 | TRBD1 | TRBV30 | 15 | CAWKVQGAVTGELFF | TGTGCCTGGAAAGTACAGGGGGCGGTCACCGGGGAGCTGTTTTTT